The present TCR beta chain was sequenced within a study of T cell responses to AZD1222 COVID-19 vaccine. Only one count was recorded for this clone. Its antigen is undetermined. Germline assignment: CDR1 SEHNR and CDR2 FQNEAQ (reference sequence). The CDR3 sequence is 14 residues long. V lost 2 bases, J lost 7 bases, and 11 bases lay in between. Clones were read by immunoSEQ multiplex PCR, and TCRdb kept only the in-frame ones, dropping some. The sample lists about 140,000 clones, roughly nine tenths occurring once. Study findings and constraints: As reported, nearly half of all spike-specific TCRs target variant regions that are unmutated. Across spike, vaccine-associated CD4 TCRs were found, dominant at 160-218 and 743-854.

Sequencing used peripheral blood, obtained 28 days after the second AZD1222 dose. The chain is built from TRBV7-9 and TRBJ1-4; possible D gene TRBD1, 6 bases. This receptor was identified in an adult who received the AZD1222 COVID-19 vaccine. CDR3 sequence reads: CASSLQGLVEKLFF. The CDR3 nucleotides read TGTGCCAGCAGCTTACAGGGGCTGGTTGAAAAACTGTTTTTT.